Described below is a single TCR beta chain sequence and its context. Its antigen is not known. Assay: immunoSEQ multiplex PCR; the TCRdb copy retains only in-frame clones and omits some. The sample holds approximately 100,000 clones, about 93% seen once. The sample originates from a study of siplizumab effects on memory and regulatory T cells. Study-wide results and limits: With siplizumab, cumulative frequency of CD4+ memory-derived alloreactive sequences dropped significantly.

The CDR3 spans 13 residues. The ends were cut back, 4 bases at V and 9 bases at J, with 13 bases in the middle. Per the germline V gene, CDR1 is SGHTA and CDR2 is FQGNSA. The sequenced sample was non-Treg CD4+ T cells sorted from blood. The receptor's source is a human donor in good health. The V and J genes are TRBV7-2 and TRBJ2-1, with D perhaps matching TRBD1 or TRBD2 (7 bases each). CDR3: CASSSGGAGEQFF. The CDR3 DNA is TGTGCCAGCAGCTCAGGGGGGGCAGGTGAGCAGTTCTTC.